These 24 T cell receptor beta chains were sequenced from one sample in a study of T cell clusters in autoimmune cytopenias. One tube held mixed TRB-A and TRB-B primer pools for touch-down PCR. TCRdb derives one entry per CDR3 protein from the multiplex PCR reads, leaving out DNA. Across about 2,700 distinct CDR3 sequences, the top ten clones capture roughly 34% of the sample. Some 39,000 genome equivalents of blood DNA were amplified for TRB. This same sample was also part of a study on T cell repertoires in aging, cancer and after chemotherapy.

The sequenced sample was peripheral blood. The receptors here all came from a human donor with an autoimmune cytopenia or autoimmune hepatitis (not recorded which).

Measured by frequency, this clonotype is medium-sized. The chain combines TRBV12-3 or TRBV12-4 with TRBJ1-2; TCRdb names TRBD1, which stays unverified in the absence of DNA. CDR3 length: 16 amino acids. This CDR3 is CASRPTAGQGNYGYTF.

This clonotype is called medium-sized based on its frequency. The J gene is TRBJ1-2, the V gene TRBV29-1. The germline V gene encodes CDR1 SQVTM and CDR2 ANQGSEA. CDR3 length: 15 amino acids. CDR3 loop: CSVGGLAGSNYGYTF.

This clonotype is medium-sized by frequency. The chain links TRBV30 to TRBJ2-1; TCRdb calls TRBD2, which cannot be checked without DNA. Per germline, CDR1 GTSNPN and CDR2 SVGIG (reference sequence). The CDR3 covers 14 residues. The CDR3 region is CAWSGGQTVSEQFF.

This clonotype is identified as large from frequency. The V call is TRBV29-1, the J call TRBJ2-5. CDR3 length: 15 residues. Germline V gives CDR1 SQVTM, CDR2 ANQGSEA. The CDR3 is CSVEEGIGRQETQYF.

The V gene is TRBV5-5, the J gene TRBJ1-2; TCRdb indicates TRBD1, and absent DNA this call remains unverified. Germline V lookup: CDR1 SGHKS, CDR2 YYEKEE (reference sequence). This CDR3 contains 15 residues. The CDR3 region is CASSFMGPANYGYTF.

This clonotype ranks as medium-sized (0.01 to 0.1%) in terms of frequency. V is TRBV29-1 and J is TRBJ1-2; TCRdb's D call, TRBD1, is unchecked because there is no DNA. Germline V lookup: CDR1 SQVTM, CDR2 ANQGSEA. CDR3 length: 12 amino acids. CDR3 in amino acids: CSVGQPGGGYTF.

The CDR3 spells CASSPGANVLTF. The J gene is TRBJ2-6, the V gene TRBV19. The germline CDR1 and CDR2 sequences are LNHDA and SQIVND (reference sequence). The CDR3 is made up of 12 amino acids.

This clonotype registers medium-sized (0.01 to 0.1%) by frequency. The chain links TRBV6-1 to TRBJ2-3; TCRdb designates TRBD1, a call that cannot be tested without DNA. CDR3 length: 15 residues. Per the germline V gene, CDR1 is MNHNS and CDR2 is SASEGT. The CDR3 spells CASSPRTASPDTQYF.

Frequency places this clonotype as medium-sized (0.01 to 0.1%). This chain connects TRBV7-9 to TRBJ2-5. The CDR3 loop spans 15 amino acids. Germline values: CDR1 SEHNR, CDR2 FQNEAQ (reference sequence). CDR3 sequence: CASSLRFTGTETQYF.

The chain couples TRBV29-1 to TRBJ2-1; the D call of TRBD1 rests on TCRdb alone, since no DNA is present to check it. The CDR3 has 15 residues. Germline V gene sequence: CDR1 SQVTM, CDR2 ANQGSEA. The CDR3 sequence is CSVEWDRENYNEQFF.

This chain's CDR3 is CASSPRGRVTDTQYF. The chain carries TRBV5-4 and TRBJ2-3; TCRdb calls TRBD2, which cannot be checked without DNA. This CDR3 contains 15 residues. Germline values: CDR1 SGHNT, CDR2 YYREEE (reference sequence).

Its frequency marks this clonotype as medium-sized. The chain is built from TRBV19 and TRBJ1-2. The germline gives CDR1 LNHDA, CDR2 SQIVND (reference sequence). CDR3 size: 16 residues. The CDR3 sequence is CASSIGDGTLSGGYTF.

The chain has TRBV6-5 and TRBJ2-7; the D gene TCRdb calls, TRBD1, cannot be checked with no DNA. Looked up from germline, CDR1 is MNHEY and CDR2 is SVGAGI. The CDR3 runs to 13 residues. This chain's CDR3 is CASSLGRFGEQYF.

The chain is built from TRBV18 and TRBJ1-1; TCRdb proposes TRBD1, but this gene call is untestable without DNA. The CDR3 contains 18 residues. Per the germline V gene, CDR1 is KGHSH and CDR2 is LQKENI. The CDR3 here is CASSAAPGQASQNTEAFF. Combining the CDR3 with reference TRBV18 and TRBJ1-1 gives the whole variable domain NAGVMQNPRHLVRRRGQEARLRCSPMKGHSHVYWYRQLPEEGLKFMVYLQKENIIDESGMPKERFSAEFPKEGPSILRIQQVVRGDSAAYFCASSAAPGQASQNTEAFFGQGTRLTVV.

The chain has TRBV18 and TRBJ2-7. CDR1 is KGHSH, CDR2 LQKENI, per germline. The CDR3 sequence is 11 residues long. Here the CDR3 reads CASSESNEQYF.

The genes are TRBV5-4 and TRBJ2-1; as DNA is missing, the TRBD2 call by TCRdb cannot be tested. The germline gives CDR1 SGHNT, CDR2 YYREEE (reference sequence). The CDR3 has 17 residues. The CDR3 sequence is CASSLAAGGIKYNEQFF. The variable domain in full, completed from reference TRBV5-4 and TRBJ2-1, reads ETGVTQSPTHLIKTRGQQVTLRCSSQSGHNTVSWYQQALGQGPQFIFQYYREEENGRGNFPPRFSGLQFPNYSSELNVNALELDDSALYLCASSLAAGGIKYNEQFFGPGTRLTVL.

The chain combines TRBV20-1 with TRBJ2-7; TCRdb's D call of TRBD1 is untestable without DNA. This CDR3 spans 15 amino acids. Germline values: CDR1 DFQATT, CDR2 SNEGSKA (reference sequence). The CDR3 sequence: CSADRDGFRSSEQYF.

Measured by frequency, this clonotype is large. V gene TRBV29-1 combines with J gene TRBJ2-7; there is no DNA to check the TCRdb D call of TRBD1. CDR3 length equals 14 residues. CDR1 and CDR2 (germline): SQVTM, ANQGSEA. The CDR3 here is CSVEGDRSAYEQYF.

This clonotype ranks as medium-sized in terms of frequency. The V and J genes are TRBV6-2 or TRBV6-3 and TRBJ2-2. Germline V gives CDR1 MNHEY, CDR2 SVGEGT. The CDR3 runs 12 residues. The CDR3: CASSYSSWELFF.

The J gene is TRBJ1-3, the V gene TRBV6-1. Germline values: CDR1 MNHNS, CDR2 SASEGT. CDR3 length equals 12 residues. CDR3 loop: CASIYSGNTIYF.

The CDR3 protein is CATSDPGQGDTGELFF. V is TRBV24-1 and J is TRBJ2-2; TCRdb names TRBD1, which stays unverified in the absence of DNA. The CDR3 length is 16 residues. From germline, CDR1 is KGHDR and CDR2 SFDVKD.

Considering frequency, this clonotype is medium-sized (0.01 to 0.1%). The chain has TRBV10-3 and TRBJ1-3. This CDR3 is 11 amino acids long. Per the germline V gene, CDR1 is ENHRY and CDR2 is SYGVKD. CDR3 loop: CATASGNTIYF.

This clonotype is called medium-sized based on its frequency. This sequence joins TRBV19 and TRBJ1-1; TCRdb lists TRBD1, though no DNA is available to test this call. The CDR3 covers 11 residues. Germline lookup yields CDR1 LNHDA and CDR2 SQIVND (reference sequence). The CDR3 here is CASDRGTEAFF.

This clonotype ranks as medium-sized in terms of frequency. The chain recombines TRBV19 with TRBJ2-3; the D call from TCRdb, TRBD2, cannot be confirmed without DNA. The V gene's germline CDR1 is LNHDA and CDR2 SQIVND (reference sequence). The CDR3 length is 15 residues. The CDR3 protein is CASSSRSGSTDTQYF.